This is a list of T cell receptor beta chains from one sample in a study of regulatory T cells in long-lasting Graves disease. TCRdb reprocessed the multiplex PCR reads with MiXCR, giving one entry per CDR3 protein. The sample contains more than 350,000 distinct CDR3 sequences, under 15% of which appear only once. This sample also belongs to another study, concerning T cells in Graves' hyperthyroidism and ophthalmopathy.

The material sequenced was peripheral blood mononuclear cells (PBMCs), taken at new diagnosis, from a patient treated with antithyroid drugs. The receptors shown here come from a woman younger than 45 with Graves disease. Each CDR3 is given with its conserved first and last residue. The order of the fields is J gene, V gene, clone size, D gene, CDR3 protein, CDR3 DNA. D genes are given only for firm matches. The listing skips clone size in some rows; elsewhere it reads once, few, many or a size class.

TRBJ2-2 | TRBV6-2/TRBV6-3 | many | TRBD2 | CASRASSGSNTGELFF | TGTGCCAGCAGGGCATCTAGCGGGTCGAACACCGGGGAGCTGTTTTTT
TRBJ2-2 | TRBV20-1 | NA | TRBD2 | CSAEGFASGRRTGELFF | TGCAGTGCGGAGGGGTTCGCTAGCGGGAGGAGAACCGGGGAGCTGTTTTTT
TRBJ2-7 | TRBV3-1 | many | NA | CASSQAGLEQYF | TGTGCCAGCAGCCAAGCGGGGTTGGAGCAGTACTTC
TRBJ2-1 | TRBV3-1 | few | TRBD2 | CASSPPPGLATRGGLEQFF | TGTGCCAGCAGCCCCCCGCCGGGACTAGCGACTCGGGGGGGCCTTGAGCAGTTCTTC
TRBJ1-1 | TRBV11-3 | many | TRBD1 | CASSQKRQGFTEAFF | TGTGCCAGCAGCCAAAAACGACAGGGTTTCACTGAAGCTTTCTTT
TRBJ1-3 | TRBV7-2 | NA | NA | CASSLFWAGIYF | TGTGCCAGCAGCTTATTCTGGGCGGGCATATATTTT
TRBJ2-7 | TRBV30 | NA | TRBD2 | CASRTSGFREQYF | TGTGCCTCTCGGACTAGCGGGTTTCGGGAGCAGTACTTC
TRBJ1-5 | TRBV6-5 | many | TRBD1 | CASSSPGTGGIGNQPQHF | TGTGCCAGCAGTTCCCCCGGGACAGGGGGCATCGGCAATCAGCCCCAGCATTTT
TRBJ2-5 | TRBV5-1 | many | TRBD2 | CASSPSGSGETQYF | TGCGCCAGCAGCCCCAGCGGGAGCGGAGAGACCCAGTACTTC
TRBJ2-7 | TRBV20-1 | many | NA | CSATGTLTGNEQYF | TGCAGTGCTACCGGGACTCTCACCGGGAACGAGCAGTACTTC
TRBJ2-1 | TRBV12-3/TRBV12-4 | NA | NA | CASQTGKSSYNEQFF | TGTGCCAGCCAGACTGGCAAGAGCTCCTACAATGAGCAGTTCTTC
TRBJ2-5 | TRBV5-1 | NA | TRBD2 | CASSPGYRTSGKETQYF | TGCGCCAGCAGCCCCGGATACCGGACTAGCGGGAAAGAGACCCAGTACTTC
TRBJ2-7 | TRBV7-8 | many | TRBD1 | CASRSPDRASTEQYF | TGTGCCAGCAGGTCTCCGGACAGGGCGTCGACCGAGCAGTACTTC
TRBJ2-7 | TRBV13 | NA | NA | CASSIGQHYEQYF | TGTGCCAGCAGCATCGGACAGCACTACGAGCAGTACTTC
TRBJ2-1 | TRBV20-1 | many | NA | CSARLAGEQFF | TGCAGTGCTAGATTGGCGGGAGAGCAGTTCTTC
TRBJ1-1 | TRBV30 | many | NA | CAWSGHKGNTEAFF | TGTGCCTGGAGTGGACACAAGGGTAACACTGAAGCTTTCTTT
TRBJ2-7 | TRBV29-1 | NA | NA | CSVDREGTYEQYF | TGCAGCGTTGACAGGGAAGGAACCTACGAGCAGTACTTC
TRBJ2-7 | TRBV27 | many | NA | CASSFGRSSYEQYF | TGTGCCAGCAGTTTTGGACGTAGCTCCTACGAGCAGTACTTC
TRBJ2-7 | TRBV9 | many | TRBD1 | CASSVDLGVGDRVSYEQYF | TGTGCCAGCAGCGTAGATCTCGGGGTGGGGGACAGGGTATCCTACGAGCAGTACTTC
TRBJ2-7 | TRBV2 | NA | NA | CASSELTVLYEQYF | TGTGCCAGCAGTGAACTTACAGTCCTCTACGAGCAGTACTTC
TRBJ2-7 | TRBV20-1 | many | NA | CSARVRDGNYEQYF | TGCAGTGCTAGAGTCCGGGACGGAAACTACGAGCAGTACTTC
TRBJ2-1 | TRBV7-8 | many | TRBD1 | CASSLATLTLTGGDYNEQFF | TGTGCCAGCAGCTTAGCTACACTGACATTGACAGGGGGAGACTACAATGAGCAGTTCTTC
TRBJ2-1 | TRBV6-2/TRBV6-3 | many | NA | CASSYERSSYNEQFF | TGTGCCAGCAGTTACGAGAGGAGCTCCTACAATGAGCAGTTCTTC
TRBJ2-2 | TRBV24-1 | NA | NA | CATSDPGTYTGELFF | TGTGCCACCAGTGATCCCGGGACATACACCGGGGAGCTGTTTTTT
TRBJ1-6 | TRBV12-3/TRBV12-4 | few | NA | CASSDSGRENSPLHF | TGTGCCAGCAGTGATTCGGGCAGGGAAAATTCACCCCTCCACTTT
TRBJ2-3 | TRBV30 | many | NA | CAWSSGRSDTQYF | TGTGCCTGGAGTTCGGGACGTTCAGATACGCAGTATTTT
TRBJ2-2 | TRBV19 | few | NA | CASSTVYRNANTGELFF | TGTGCCAGTAGTACAGTCTACAGGAACGCGAACACCGGGGAGCTGTTTTTT
TRBJ1-3 | TRBV19 | NA | TRBD1 | CASRNRGPGGNTIYF | TGTGCCAGTAGAAACAGGGGGCCAGGAGGAAACACCATATATTTT
TRBJ2-1 | TRBV5-6 | NA | NA | CASSLWAPYNEQFF | TGTGCCAGCAGCTTGTGGGCACCGTACAATGAGCAGTTCTTC
TRBJ1-5 | TRBV12-3/TRBV12-4 | many | NA | CASSLRRESNQPQHF | TGTGCCAGCAGTTTGAGGAGGGAGAGCAATCAGCCCCAGCATTTT
TRBJ2-7 | TRBV7-8 | many | NA | CASSSYTGKRGEQYF | TGTGCCAGCAGCTCATACACAGGTAAACGTGGCGAGCAGTACTTC
TRBJ2-7 | TRBV5-1 | many | TRBD1 | CASSFLGQGTEQYF | TGCGCCAGCAGCTTTTTAGGACAGGGTACCGAGCAGTACTTC
TRBJ1-4 | TRBV12-3/TRBV12-4 | NA | TRBD1 | CAGSGDSRLEKLFF | TGTGCCGGCAGCGGGGACAGCAGACTTGAAAAACTGTTTTTT
TRBJ1-2 | TRBV20-1 | NA | TRBD1 | CSARQGAGGYTF | TGCAGTGCTAGACAGGGGGCCGGGGGCTACACCTTC
TRBJ1-5 | TRBV4-1 | few | NA | CASSPAPLGNQPQHF | TGCGCCAGCAGCCCGGCCCCATTGGGCAATCAGCCCCAGCATTTT
TRBJ2-3 | TRBV20-1 | few | NA | CSAKEYTDTQYF | TGCAGTGCTAAGGAATACACAGATACGCAGTATTTT
TRBJ2-3 | TRBV30 | NA | NA | CAWSVGTPGSDTQYF | TGTGCCTGGAGTGTAGGGACACCTGGATCAGATACGCAGTATTTT
TRBJ1-1 | TRBV10-3 | many | NA | CAISERPGVNTEAFF | TGTGCCATCAGTGAGAGGCCAGGGGTGAACACTGAAGCTTTCTTT
TRBJ2-7 | TRBV27 | few | TRBD1 | CASSSGTGGSYEQYF | TGTGCCAGCAGTTCCGGGACAGGGGGCTCATACGAGCAGTACTTC
TRBJ1-1 | TRBV5-1 | few | NA | CASSLFTEVGEAFF | TGCGCCAGCAGCTTGTTCACTGAAGTGGGTGAAGCTTTCTTT
TRBJ2-1 | TRBV2 | NA | TRBD2 | CASSALAGYNEQFF | TGTGCCAGCAGTGCTCTAGCGGGGTACAATGAGCAGTTCTTC
TRBJ2-1 | TRBV11-3 | NA | TRBD2 | CASSLSPSGTYNEQFF | TGTGCCAGCAGCTTATCGCCTAGCGGGACCTACAATGAGCAGTTCTTC
TRBJ2-7 | TRBV20-1 | many | NA | CSARQGAEQYF | TGCAGTGCTAGACAGGGCGCCGAGCAGTACTTC
TRBJ2-1 | TRBV11-2 | once | NA | CASSVTTGNEQFF | TGTGCCAGCAGCGTGACGACAGGCAATGAGCAGTTCTTC
TRBJ1-1 | TRBV3-1 | many | NA | CASSQVRRGTEAFF | TGTGCCAGCAGCCAAGTGCGACGGGGCACTGAAGCTTTCTTT
TRBJ1-3 | TRBV20-1 | many | NA | CSARDLDPSSGNTIYF | TGCAGTGCTAGAGACCTAGACCCGAGCTCTGGAAACACCATATATTTT
TRBJ2-7 | TRBV20-1 | many | TRBD2 | CSASTSGLYEQYF | TGCAGTGCTAGTACTAGCGGGTTATACGAGCAGTACTTC
TRBJ2-7 | TRBV11-3 | many | TRBD2 | CASSFEPVRAGGGEQYF | TGTGCCAGCAGCTTCGAACCCGTTCGTGCGGGAGGGGGGGAGCAGTACTTC
TRBJ2-7 | TRBV4-1 | many | TRBD2 | CASRQIGTRAYEQYF | TGCGCCAGCCGACAAATAGGGACTAGGGCCTACGAGCAGTACTTC
TRBJ2-7 | TRBV28 | many | NA | CASSLAGKYYEQYF | TGTGCCAGCAGTTTGGCGGGGAAGTACTACGAGCAGTACTTC
TRBJ1-1 | TRBV15 | many | NA | CATSSSGWGLDTEAFF | TGTGCCACCAGCAGCAGCGGGTGGGGCCTTGACACTGAAGCTTTCTTT
TRBJ2-3 | TRBV6-1 | many | TRBD1 | CASSSRDRSTDTQYF | TGTGCCAGCAGCTCCCGGGACAGGAGCACAGATACGCAGTATTTT